Below, 27 T cell receptor beta chains from the same sample are listed, as sequenced in a study of OX40 agonist ivuxolimab in advanced cancers. Profiling relied on immunoSEQ multiplex PCR, and the TCRdb table lists in-frame clones only, not all of them. The data contain about 85,000 clones, around 86% of them singletons. The specimen comprised CD4+ or CD8+ T cells sorted from blood, sampled in a trial of the OX40 agonist ivuxolimab. The receptors derive from an adult with an advanced solid tumor such as melanoma, head and neck, liver or kidney cancer.

This chain uses TRBV19 with TRBJ2-7, with 7 bases lining up with TRBD1. The CDR3 spans 16 residues. The junction had 7 bases not matched to a gene; V was cut back by 0 bases and J by 2 bases. Germline CDR1 and CDR2: LNHDA and SQIVND (reference sequence). In DNA, the CDR3 is TGTGCCAGTAGTATAGATCGTCGGCAGGGGGCCTACGAGCAGTACTTC. It specifies CASSIDRRQGAYEQYF.

The chain combines TRBV19 with TRBJ1-2; D call uncertain. This CDR3 is built from 14 residues. Germline V CDR1 and CDR2: LNHDA, SQIVND (reference sequence). The V gene lost 2 bases and the J gene lost 6 bases, with 13 bases spanning the gap. The CDR3 coding sequence is TGTGCCAGTAGTATAATCAGGACCCCCAATGGCTACACCTTC. Translation: CASSIIRTPNGYTF. The full variable domain, its missing parts supplied by reference TRBV19 and TRBJ1-2, is DGGITQSPKYLFRKEGQNVTLSCEQNLNHDAMYWYRQDPGQGLRLIYYSQIVNDFQKGDIAEGYSVSREKKESFPLTVTSAQKNPTAFYLCASSIIRTPNGYTFGSGTRLTVV.

The genes are TRBV15 and TRBJ1-5; D perhaps matches TRBD1 (5 bases). V lost 5 bases, J lost 6 bases, and 14 bases lay in between. This CDR3 has 14 amino acids. Germline V lookup: CDR1 LNHNV, CDR2 YYDKDF (reference sequence). CDR3 protein: CATSPYGGGQPQHF. CDR3 bases: TGTGCCACCAGCCCCTACGGGGGTGGTCAGCCCCAGCATTTT.

By share of the sample, this clone is medium-sized. This chain links TRBV28 with TRBJ1-2; D may be TRBD1 (5 bases). V lost 3 bases and J lost 7, with 9 bases in between. Germline-derived CDR1 and CDR2 are MDHEN and SYDVKM. The CDR3 spans 12 residues. CDR3 coding DNA: TGTGCCAGCAGTTTTGGGACGGGTGGCTACACCTTC. Translated: CASSFGTGGYTF.

The chain combines TRBV9 with TRBJ1-3; 7 bases line up with TRBD1. V was clipped by 4 bases and J by 0 bases; unmatched bases: 13. The CDR3 runs to 18 residues. In germline, CDR1 is SGDLS, CDR2 YYNGEE. The DNA of the CDR3 is TGTGCCAGCAGCCCATGGGACAGTGTCTCGAGCTCTGGAAACACCATATATTTT. Translated, it gives CASSPWDSVSSSGNTIYF. Using reference TRBV9 and TRBJ1-3 for the parts outside the CDR3, the full variable domain is DSGVTQTPKHLITATGQRVTLRCSPRSGDLSVYWYQQSLDQGLQFLIQYYNGEERAKGNILERFSAQQFPDLHSELNLSSLELGDSALYFCASSPWDSVSSSGNTIYFGEGSWLTVV.

This chain uses TRBV7-9 with TRBJ1-4; tentative D call: TRBD1 (6 bases). The CDR3 length is 13 residues. V shed 5 bases and J shed 10 bases, with 14 bases lying between them. Germline V gene data show CDR1 as SEHNR and CDR2 as FQNEAQ (reference sequence). CDR3 sequence reads: CASSILQGGKLFF. The CDR3 DNA is TGTGCCAGCAGCATCCTACAGGGCGGAAAACTGTTTTTT. Variable domain in full (rest from reference TRBV7-9 and TRBJ1-4): DTGVSQNPRHKITKRGQNVTFRCDPISEHNRLYWYRQTLGQGPEFLTYFQNEAQLEKSRLLSDRFSAERPKGSFSTLEIQRTEQGDSAMYLCASSILQGGKLFFGSGTQLSVL.

This clone was observed once. The chain employs TRBV7-8 and TRBJ1-2; no reliable D call. This CDR3 comprises 12 residues. The V and J ends lost 1 base and 5 bases respectively, with 5 bases between them. The germline CDR1 and CDR2 sequences are SGHVS and FQNEAQ. The CDR3 here is CASSLDSYGYTF. CDR3 in DNA: TGTGCCAGCAGCTTAGACAGTTATGGCTACACCTTC.

The J gene is TRBJ1-2, the V gene TRBV19; perhaps TRBD1 as D (5 bases). CDR1 LNHDA and CDR2 SQIVND come from the germline V gene (reference sequence). V was trimmed by 3 bases and J by 4 bases, leaving 18 bases between them. CDR3 length equals 16 residues. This CDR3 is CASSMLGGARSYGYTF. The CDR3 coding sequence is TGTGCCAGTAGTATGCTCGGTGGGGCGCGGAGCTATGGCTACACCTTC.

The V and J genes are TRBV20-1 and TRBJ1-2; D is unresolved. The CDR3 loop spans 11 amino acids. V lost 0 bases and J lost 7, with 6 bases in between. CDR1 and CDR2 from the germline V gene are DFQATT and SNEGSKA (reference sequence). The CDR3, as DNA: TGCAGTGCTAGAGATCGAGGTGGCTACACCTTC. Translated: CSARDRGGYTF.

The V call is TRBV11-2, the J call TRBJ2-3; D is uncertain. The germline gives CDR1 SGHAT, CDR2 FQNNGV. This CDR3 spans 14 amino acids. Trimming removed 6 bases at V and 1 base at J, with 11 bases between. The CDR3: CASSNNVGTDTQYF. DNA for the CDR3: TGTGCCAGCAGTAATAACGTCGGCACAGATACGCAGTATTTT.

CDR3 region: CASSLFSSGRSSYEQYF. In DNA, the CDR3 is TGTGCCAGCAGCCTATTCTCTAGCGGGAGAAGCTCCTACGAGCAGTACTTC. The chain links TRBV5-6 to TRBJ2-7; 10 nucleotides align to TRBD2. Germline loops: CDR1 SGHDT, CDR2 YYEEEE. After removal of 4 bases from V and 0 bases from J, the junction contained 10 bases not matched to a gene. The CDR3 runs to 17 residues.

The chain links TRBV5-4 to TRBJ1-2; D not resolved. Germline V CDR1 and CDR2: SGHNT, YYREEE (reference sequence). Trimming removed 4 bases from V and 4 bases from J, with 14 bases in between. This CDR3 has 14 amino acids. CDR3: CASSAAGNIYGYTF. DNA for the CDR3: TGTGCCAGCAGCGCCGCGGGGAACATCTATGGCTACACCTTC.

For the CDR3, the DNA is TGTGCCAGCAGCATTGGGACAGGGGGACAAGAGACCCAGTACTTC. Its protein is CASSIGTGGQETQYF. The V gene is TRBV5-4, the J gene TRBJ2-5; the match to TRBD1 covers 11 bases. Germline CDR1 reads SGHNT; CDR2 reads YYREEE (reference sequence). J was trimmed by 2 bases and V by 4 bases; bases with no gene match: 4. CDR3 size: 15 residues.

The gene calls are TRBV2 and TRBJ1-2, with D uncertain. Between the trimmed V and J ends, which lost 3 bases and 1 base, there was a span of 6 bases. The CDR3 is made up of 13 amino acids. The germline CDR1 and CDR2 sequences are SNHLY and FYNNEI. The CDR3 bases are TGTGCCAGCAGTGACCCCCTTAACTATGGCTACACCTTC. This translates into CASSDPLNYGYTF.

This clone was seen only once. V is TRBV10-2 and J is TRBJ2-1; 8 bases are shared with TRBD2. The V gene's germline CDR1 is WSHSY and CDR2 SAAADI. This CDR3 has 13 amino acids. V trimming: 2 bases; J trimming: 7 bases; junction bases outside the gene matches: 1. The CDR3 region is CASSEQRGNEQFF. The CDR3 region has the DNA TGCGCCAGCAGTGAGCAGCGGGGGAATGAGCAGTTCTTC.

This chain joins TRBV2 and TRBJ1-2; TRBD1 is a possible D gene (5 bases). CDR1 is SNHLY, CDR2 FYNNEI, per germline. This CDR3 has 15 residues. Trimming left V 7 bases short and J 4 bases short, with 19 bases between. The CDR3 region has the DNA TGTGCCAGCAAAAGGACACCTATGAGTTCCTATGGCTACACCTTC. Its translation is CASKRTPMSSYGYTF.

The V and J genes are TRBV5-4 and TRBJ2-5, with 10 nucleotides matching TRBD1. With 5 bases clipped from V and 5 bases from J, the junction kept 6 bases outside the gene matches. This CDR3 spans 14 amino acids. CDR1 and CDR2 from the germline V gene are SGHNT and YYREEE (reference sequence). CDR3 protein: CASRNGQGGETQYF. For the CDR3, the DNA is TGTGCCAGCAGAAACGGACAGGGGGGGGAGACCCAGTACTTC.

In its sample, this clone was seen once. V usage is TRBV19 and J usage is TRBJ2-5; a possible D gene is TRBD1 (6 bases). Germline CDR1 is LNHDA and CDR2 is SQIVND (reference sequence). This CDR3 region has 14 residues. Deletions cut 2 bases from V and 1 base from J, with 8 bases between. The CDR3 DNA is TGTGCCAGTAGTATACAGGGGATCCAAGAGACCCAGTACTTC. Amino acids: CASSIQGIQETQYF.

The chain has TRBV5-1 and TRBJ2-3, with D possibly being TRBD1 or TRBD2 (5 bases each). V was cut by 4 bases and J by 0 bases, with 9 bases left in between. The CDR3 length is 14 residues. The germline CDR1 and CDR2 sequences are SGHRS and YFSETQ. The CDR3 here is CASSQGRSTDTQYF. The CDR3, as DNA: TGCGCCAGCAGCCAGGGACGGAGCACAGATACGCAGTATTTT.

The chain uses TRBV30 and TRBJ1-5; 8 bases align to TRBD1. This CDR3 has 15 amino acids. CDR1 is GTSNPN, CDR2 SVGIG, per germline (reference sequence). V lost 1 base and J lost 3; bases outside the gene matches: 5. The CDR3 loop is CAWSAPGQANQPQHF. In DNA form, the CDR3 reads TGTGCCTGGAGTGCACCGGGACAGGCCAATCAGCCCCAGCATTTT.

The CDR3 sequence is CSGSDRGGEKLFF. The CDR3 coding sequence is TGCAGCGGATCGGACAGGGGAGGTGAAAAACTGTTTTTT. V is TRBV29-1 and J is TRBJ1-4; the match to TRBD1 covers 9 bases. V shed 7 bases, J shed 7 bases, and the junction held 7 bases outside the gene matches. CDR3 length: 13 amino acids. From germline, CDR1 is SQVTM and CDR2 ANQGSEA. Full variable domain (rest looked up from reference TRBV29-1 and TRBJ1-4): SAVISQKPSRDICQRGTSLTIQCQVDSQVTMMFWYRQQPGQSLTLIATANQGSEATYESGFVIDKFPISRPNLTFSTLTVSNMSPEDSSIYLCSGSDRGGEKLFFGSGTQLSVL.

The rearrangement uses TRBV7-2 and TRBJ2-2; D not certain. The CDR3 has 14 amino acids. The V gene lost 2 bases and the J gene lost 6 bases, with 10 bases spanning the gap. CDR1 and CDR2 from the germline V gene are SGHTA and FQGNSA. The CDR3 sequence is CASSLPLVPGELFF. CDR3 bases: TGTGCCAGCAGCTTACCATTAGTGCCCGGGGAGCTGTTTTTT.

This chain connects TRBV30 to TRBJ1-3; D ambiguous. Germline V gene sequence: CDR1 GTSNPN, CDR2 SVGIG (reference sequence). Trimming took off 0 bases at V and 3 bases at J, with 6 bases between the two ends. The CDR3 extends over 13 amino acids. CDR3 region: CAWSVRGGNTIYF. The DNA of the CDR3 is TGTGCCTGGAGTGTACGGGGTGGAAACACCATATATTTT.

V and J are TRBV18 and TRBJ2-7, with TRBD1 identical over 8 bases. The CDR3 has 14 residues. With 4 bases clipped from V and 7 bases from J, the junction kept 9 bases outside the gene matches. Germline V gives CDR1 KGHSH, CDR2 LQKENI. CDR3 nucleotides: TGTGCCAGCTCACTCAATCGACAGGGGAGGGAGCAGTACTTC. It codes for CASSLNRQGREQYF.

The genes are TRBV9 and TRBJ1-3; D may be TRBD1 (6 bases). Germline V lookup: CDR1 SGDLS, CDR2 YYNGEE. The CDR3 has 14 residues. V was pared by 10 bases and J by 4 bases, with 18 bases between. The CDR3 bases are TGTGCCGTGCCCCAGGGGTCCTGGGGAAACACCATATATTTT. The encoded protein is CAVPQGSWGNTIYF.

This clone was recorded only once. This chain links TRBV5-4 with TRBJ1-1; 7 bases agree with TRBD1. Germline assignment: CDR1 SGHNT and CDR2 YYREEE (reference sequence). V lost 4 bases, J lost 5 bases, and 5 bases stayed unmatched. This CDR3 spans 13 amino acids. CDR3 in amino acids: CASSPGQQTEAFF. The CDR3 DNA reads TGTGCCAGCAGCCCGGGACAGCAAACTGAAGCTTTCTTT. Using reference TRBV5-4 and TRBJ1-1 for the parts outside the CDR3, the full variable domain is ETGVTQSPTHLIKTRGQQVTLRCSSQSGHNTVSWYQQALGQGPQFIFQYYREEENGRGNFPPRFSGLQFPNYSSELNVNALELDDSALYLCASSPGQQTEAFFGQGTRLTVV.

J is TRBJ2-3 and V is TRBV14; tentative D call: TRBD2 (6 bases). The CDR3 spans 16 residues. The V end lost 1 base, the J end lost 2 bases, and 13 bases lay between the germline ends. The germline V gene has CDR1 SGHDN and CDR2 FVKESK. CDR3 amino acids: CASSQVSLATTDTQYF. The DNA of the CDR3 is TGTGCCAGCAGCCAAGTTTCCCTAGCGACCACAGATACGCAGTATTTT.